A single sample is the source of the 27 T cell receptor beta chains below, sequenced in a study of cytomegalovirus exposure and HLA in healthy donors (dated 2017 in TCRdb). Receptor amplification or capture employed the immunoSEQ multiplex PCR assay. For the multiplex PCR, a mixture combining 60 forward primers for TCR Vbeta segments and 13 reverse primers for TCR Jbeta segments was used. TCRdb obtained this table from immuneACCESS and retained in-frame rearrangements with V and J assigned. These tables miss some clones; where compared with another copy, unresolved V genes account for less than half of the shortfall, and the remainder is unexplained. The sample profile shows more than 110,000 clones; 70% to 75% of them were found once. Jointly, the top ten make up approximately 1.6% of the sample. The sample consisted of PBMCs. The receptors stem from a woman aged 25 to 39 in good health and CMV-seronegative.

V is TRBV27 and J is TRBJ2-1, with TRBD2 as a possible D gene (5 bases). There are 15 residues in the CDR3. V dropped 2 bases and J dropped 7 bases, with 15 bases sitting between them. Germline lookup yields CDR1 MNHEY and CDR2 SMNVEV (reference sequence). For the CDR3, the DNA is TGTGCCAGCAGTTTACCGACCGACTACAAGAATGAGCAGTTCTTC. It encodes CASSLPTDYKNEQFF.

This chain connects TRBV7-9 to TRBJ1-2, with a tentative D call TRBD1 (5 bases). V was shortened by 3 bases and J by 2 bases, with 16 bases between the two germline ends. The CDR3 spans 16 residues. Per germline, CDR1 SEHNR and CDR2 FQNEAQ (reference sequence). The CDR3 DNA reads TGTGCCAGCAGCTTTGGGGGGACCGAATTGAACTATGGCTACACCTTC. This codes for CASSFGGTELNYGYTF. Together with reference TRBV7-9 and TRBJ1-2, the CDR3 gives the full variable domain: DTGVSQNPRHKITKRGQNVTFRCDPISEHNRLYWYRQTLGQGPEFLTYFQNEAQLEKSRLLSDRFSAERPKGSFSTLEIQRTEQGDSAMYLCASSFGGTELNYGYTFGSGTRLTVV.

V gene TRBV7-9 combines with J gene TRBJ1-1; no definite D call. This CDR3 spans 13 amino acids. Germline CDR1 SEHNR, CDR2 FQNEAQ (reference sequence). The V and J ends lost 2 bases and 1 base respectively, with 5 bases between them. The CDR3 reads CASSLIQNTEAFF. CDR3 nucleotides: TGTGCCAGCAGCTTAATACAGAACACTGAAGCTTTCTTT.

This chain links TRBV7-8 with TRBJ1-1; D is unclear. Trimming cost V 5 bases and J 4 bases, with 11 bases left between them. The germline V gene has CDR1 SGHVS and CDR2 FQNEAQ. The CDR3 is 13 residues long. This CDR3 reads CASSRRDSTEAFF. In DNA form, the CDR3 reads TGTGCCAGCAGCCGTCGGGATAGCACTGAAGCTTTCTTT.

The rearrangement links TRBV7-3 to TRBJ1-5, with 7 bases lining up with TRBD1. The CDR3 contains 18 residues. Germline-derived CDR1 and CDR2 are SGHTA and FQGTGA. V was pared by 5 bases and J by 0 bases, with 13 bases of the junction left unmatched. CDR3 coding DNA: TGTGCCAGCAGCATAATTACGGGACAGTTCTATAGCAATCAGCCCCAGCATTTT. It translates to CASSIITGQFYSNQPQHF.

The chain couples TRBV6-1 to TRBJ1-5; D not certain. V was trimmed by 1 base and J by 0 bases, leaving 10 bases between them. CDR1 MNHNS and CDR2 SASEGT come from the germline V gene. The CDR3 totals 16 residues. For the CDR3, the DNA is TGTGCCAGCAGTGAAGGTAGAGTCTATAGCAATCAGCCCCAGCATTTT. It specifies CASSEGRVYSNQPQHF.

J is TRBJ2-1 and V is TRBV5-1; possibly TRBD1 for D (5 bases). The germline V gene has CDR1 SGHRS and CDR2 YFSETQ. The CDR3 covers 13 residues. V shed 3 bases and J shed 7 bases, with 11 bases lying between them. CDR3 in amino acids: CASSSVQGNEQFF. The CDR3 region has the DNA TGCGCCAGCAGCTCGGTCCAGGGAAATGAGCAGTTCTTC.

Concerning this clone: Germline is not matched at one junction end, which may reflect a read error. This sequence joins TRBV7-7 and TRBJ2-3, with D possibly matching TRBD2 (5 bases). The germline gives CDR1 SSHAT, CDR2 FNYEAQ (reference sequence). The CDR3 has 13 residues. CDR3 amino acids: CASSLGLDDTQYF. The CDR3 DNA is TGTGCTAGCAGCTTAGGACTCGATGATACGCAGTATTTT.

The chain is built from TRBV5-1 and TRBJ1-4; 8 positions agree with TRBD1. The CDR3 has 14 residues. Germline assignment: CDR1 SGHRS and CDR2 YFSETQ. J gave up 8 bases and V 2 bases, and 5 bases lay outside the gene matches. CDR3 bases: TGCGCCAGCAGCTTCACAGGGGGGGGAGAAAAACTGTTTTTT. Translated: CASSFTGGGEKLFF.

This clone has a single count. The gene calls are TRBV19 and TRBJ2-1; D is uncertain. Germline V CDR1 and CDR2: LNHDA, SQIVND (reference sequence). This CDR3 spans 14 amino acids. With 10 bases removed from V and 4 bases from J, the gap between germline ends came to 17 bases. The CDR3: CATSSTLDYNEQFF. CDR3 sequence (DNA): TGTGCCACCTCTTCAACTCTAGATTACAATGAGCAGTTCTTC.

This clone was detected once. The V gene is TRBV28, the J gene TRBJ1-1; tentative D call: TRBD1 (6 bases). V shed 5 bases and J shed 4 bases, with 14 bases lying between them. The CDR3 runs to 14 residues. Germline CDR1 and CDR2: MDHEN and SYDVKM. CDR3 DNA: TGTGCCAGCAGTCCGGGACATATGATCACTGAAGCTTTCTTT. Protein: CASSPGHMITEAFF.

The chain has TRBV6-5 and TRBJ2-7, with D possibly being TRBD2 (5 bases). Germline CDR1 and CDR2: MNHEY and SVGAGI. The CDR3 has 14 amino acids. Trimming shortened V by 0 bases and J by 2 bases, and 8 bases separated the two germline ends. The DNA for the CDR3 is TGTGCCAGCAGTTACTCACGGGGAACCTACGAGCAGTACTTC. Its protein product is CASSYSRGTYEQYF.

CDR3 protein: CSGGGQPQHF. The CDR3 DNA is TGCAGTGGGGGGGGTCAGCCCCAGCATTTT. The chain couples TRBV20-1 to TRBJ1-5; maybe TRBD1 (5 bases). V was trimmed by 7 bases and J by 6 bases, leaving 7 bases between them. This CDR3 comprises 10 residues. Germline CDR1 reads DFQATT; CDR2 reads SNEGSKA (reference sequence).

The V and J genes are TRBV5-6 and TRBJ2-5; D is unresolved. The length of the CDR3 is 13 residues. V gave up 2 bases and J gave up 2 bases, with 7 bases separating them. Germline CDR1 SGHDT, CDR2 YYEEEE. The CDR3 protein is CASSLPSQETQYF. The CDR3 DNA reads TGTGCCAGCAGCTTACCCAGTCAAGAGACCCAGTACTTC.

Only a few counts were recorded for this clone. This sequence joins TRBV6-1 and TRBJ2-2; 7 bases are shared with TRBD1. The CDR3 is 13 residues long. V was clipped by 5 bases and J by 6 bases; unmatched bases: 3. Per the germline V gene, CDR1 is MNHNS and CDR2 is SASEGT. CDR3 nucleotide sequence: TGTGCCAGCAGTAGACAGGGACCCGGGGAGCTGTTTTTT. Translated, it gives CASSRQGPGELFF.

The CDR3 loop is CASSEYGLPPQYF. CDR3 nucleotides: TGTGCCAGCAGTGAATATGGACTTCCTCCGCAGTATTTT. The chain links TRBV2 to TRBJ2-3; TRBD2 might be the D (5 bases). This CDR3 comprises 13 residues. V was trimmed by 2 bases and J by 10 bases, leaving 13 bases between them. Germline V gene data show CDR1 as SNHLY and CDR2 as FYNNEI.

This clone was found once. The chain is built from TRBV10-3 and TRBJ2-1; the D gene is possibly TRBD1 (5 bases). Trimming stripped 0 bases from V and 7 bases from J, with 10 bases between. Germline CDR1 is ENHRY and CDR2 is SYGVKD. This CDR3 is 14 amino acids long. CDR3 in amino acids: CAISESNGANEQFF. CDR3 bases: TGTGCCATCAGTGAGTCCAATGGGGCGAATGAGCAGTTCTTC.

This clone has more than one count but fewer than ten. The rearrangement links TRBV2 to TRBJ2-6; D may be TRBD2 (5 bases). The germline V and J ends were trimmed by 4 bases and 2 bases, with 9 bases remaining between them. The CDR3 loop spans 15 amino acids. Looked up from germline, CDR1 is SNHLY and CDR2 is FYNNEI. The chain's CDR3 is CASSAAGTGANVLTF. The DNA of the CDR3 is TGTGCCAGCAGTGCGGCGGGCACTGGGGCCAACGTCCTGACTTTC.

This chain links TRBV9 with TRBJ1-4, with D possibly being TRBD1 (5 bases). This CDR3 is built from 15 residues. Deletions cut 2 bases from V and 1 base from J, with 9 bases between. Germline lookup yields CDR1 SGDLS and CDR2 YYNGEE. In nucleotides, the CDR3 is TGTGCCAGCAGCGTGAAGGGGCAAACTAATGAAAAACTGTTTTTT. It encodes CASSVKGQTNEKLFF.

In DNA, the CDR3 is TGTGCCAGTAGTATCGGCCAGGGCTACAATGAGCAGTTCTTC. It codes for CASSIGQGYNEQFF. The V gene is TRBV19, the J gene TRBJ2-1, with D maybe TRBD1 (5 bases). The CDR3 has 14 residues. Germline lookup yields CDR1 LNHDA and CDR2 SQIVND (reference sequence). Trimming cost V 3 bases and J 3 bases, with 9 bases left between them.

V usage is TRBV5-1 and J usage is TRBJ1-1; D gene unclear. Trimming pared 4 bases from V and 1 base from J, leaving 14 bases between. Germline CDR1 is SGHRS and CDR2 is YFSETQ. This CDR3 is built from 15 residues. The CDR3 bases are TGCGCCAGCAGCCTCACCACAGAGAAGAACACTGAAGCTTTCTTT. Protein product: CASSLTTEKNTEAFF.

The V gene is TRBV7-8, the J gene TRBJ2-7; the match to TRBD1 covers 7 bases. The V gene's germline CDR1 is SGHVS and CDR2 FQNEAQ. V was clipped by 5 bases and J by 0 bases; unmatched bases: 7. CDR3 length equals 15 residues. The CDR3, as DNA: TGTGCCAGCAGCCTAAACCGGGACAGCTCCTACGAGCAGTACGTC. Its translation is CASSLNRDSSYEQYV.

This chain connects TRBV18 to TRBJ1-4, with unresolved D. The CDR3 totals 17 residues. Germline CDR1 KGHSH, CDR2 LQKENI. Trimming removed 2 bases from V and 0 bases from J, with 13 bases in between. The DNA of the CDR3 is TGTGCCAGCTCACCAACGAGACTCCAAGCAACTAATGAAAAACTGTTTTTT. Translation: CASSPTRLQATNEKLFF.

This clone has a handful of counts. The chain is built from TRBV29-1 and TRBJ1-1; D uncertain. The CDR3 runs to 13 residues. V dropped 6 bases and J dropped 0 bases, with 11 bases sitting between them. Germline assignment: CDR1 SQVTM and CDR2 ANQGSEA. As DNA, the CDR3 is TGCAGCGTAACCGTCGACATGAACACTGAAGCTTTCTTT. This codes for CSVTVDMNTEAFF. The full variable domain, completed using reference TRBV29-1 and TRBJ1-1, is SAVISQKPSRDICQRGTSLTIQCQVDSQVTMMFWYRQQPGQSLTLIATANQGSEATYESGFVIDKFPISRPNLTFSTLTVSNMSPEDSSIYLCSVTVDMNTEAFFGQGTRLTVV.

This clone has a single count. The J gene is TRBJ2-3, the V gene TRBV4-1, with TRBD2 matching 8 bases. Germline V CDR1 and CDR2: MGHRA, YSYEKL. The CDR3 sequence is 14 residues long. Germline trimming cut 3 bases from V and 7 bases from J; bases unmatched to any gene: 6. The CDR3 reads CASSQVREGNTQYF. The CDR3 region has the DNA TGCGCCAGCAGCCAGGTTCGGGAGGGCAATACGCAGTATTTT.

The chain combines TRBV18 with TRBJ1-2, with D perhaps TRBD1 (6 bases). Deletions cut 3 bases from V and 6 bases from J, with 14 bases between. Germline assignment: CDR1 KGHSH and CDR2 LQKENI. The CDR3 has 14 residues. The CDR3 protein is CASSPEGGAHGYTF. CDR3 coding DNA: TGTGCCAGCTCACCCGAGGGGGGGGCGCATGGCTACACCTTC.

This clone has a single count. The rearrangement uses TRBV27 and TRBJ2-3, with TRBD2 matching 8 bases. Germline CDR1 reads MNHEY; CDR2 reads SMNVEV (reference sequence). The CDR3 length is 15 residues. Trimming removed 8 bases from V and 2 bases from J; junction bases left unmatched: 9. Here the CDR3 reads CASFLPAGVTDTQYF. CDR3 sequence (DNA): TGTGCCAGCTTCCTACCAGCGGGGGTCACAGATACGCAGTATTTT.